The entry that follows covers one TCR beta chain sequence. V dropped 4 bases and J dropped 2 bases, with 14 bases sitting between them. This CDR3 contains 15 residues. CDR1 is SGHDN and CDR2 is FVKESK in the germline V gene. Assay used: immunoSEQ multiplex PCR; TCRdb lists only in-frame clones, some missing. The table has 100,000 to 150,000 clones, approximately 90% seen once. This sample stems from a study of blood T cell repertoires in COVID-19. V usage is TRBV14 and J usage is TRBJ1-2; TRBD1 is a possible D gene (5 bases). The source material was peripheral blood. This TCR derives from a man in his forties or fifties with active or convalescent COVID-19. CDR3 nucleotide sequence: TGTGCCAGCAGCCCCGGACCGACAGTAAACTATGGCTACACCTTC. Amino acids: CASSPGPTVNYGYTF.